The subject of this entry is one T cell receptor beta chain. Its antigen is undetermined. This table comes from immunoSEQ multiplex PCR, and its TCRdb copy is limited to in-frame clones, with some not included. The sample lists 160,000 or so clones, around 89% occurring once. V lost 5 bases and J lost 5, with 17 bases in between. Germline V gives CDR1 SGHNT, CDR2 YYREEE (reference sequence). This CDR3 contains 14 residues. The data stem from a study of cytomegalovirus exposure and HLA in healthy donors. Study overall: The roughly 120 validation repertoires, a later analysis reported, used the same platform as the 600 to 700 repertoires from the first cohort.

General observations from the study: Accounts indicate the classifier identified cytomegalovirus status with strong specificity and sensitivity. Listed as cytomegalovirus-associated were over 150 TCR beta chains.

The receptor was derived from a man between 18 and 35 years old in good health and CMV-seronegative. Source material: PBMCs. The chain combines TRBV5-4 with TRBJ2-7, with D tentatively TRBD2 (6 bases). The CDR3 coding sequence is TGTGCCAGCAGTTCTAGGGACTCCCCCCACGAGCAGTACTTC. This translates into CASSSRDSPHEQYF.